The 9 T cell receptor beta chains below all came from one sample that was sequenced in a study of vaccination effects on CD4 cells after COVID-19. No antigen is known for these receptors. Having been cultured for under twelve days, the cells underwent CD4+ T cell isolation. TCRdb keeps only in-frame clones here, not all; method: immunoSEQ multiplex PCR. In the table there are around 35,000 clones, 65% to 85% of which are singletons. Here the sequenced sample was CD4+ T cells from PBMCs cultured without peptide, taken before COVID-19 vaccination. The receptors shown here come from a human donor who received a COVID-19 vaccine.

The chain has TRBV30 and TRBJ1-6; TRBD1 is a possible D gene (5 bases). This CDR3 has 13 amino acids. V was trimmed by 1 base and J by 14 bases, leaving 15 bases between them. The V gene's germline CDR1 is GTSNPN and CDR2 SVGIG (reference sequence). CDR3 coding DNA: TGTGCCTGGAGTGGACAGAGTTTTCCGTCCCTCCACTTT. It is translated as CAWSGQSFPSLHF. The full variable domain, with the rest looked up from reference TRBV30 and TRBJ1-6, is SQTIHQWPATLVQPVGSPLSLECTVEGTSNPNLYWYRQAAGRGLQLLFYSVGIGQISSEVPQNLSASRPQDRQFILSSKKLLLSDSGFYLCAWSGQSFPSLHFGNGTRLTVT.

This clone has a handful of counts. The chain combines TRBV6-4 with TRBJ1-3; a weak D match, TRBD1 (5 bases). CDR1 MRHNA and CDR2 SNTAGT come from the germline V gene. V lost 6 bases to trimming and J lost 4 bases, with 10 bases between them. The CDR3 runs to 13 residues. As DNA, the CDR3 is TGTGCCAGCAGGGAGGGGTCAGGAAACACCATATATTTT. Its protein is CASREGSGNTIYF.

This clone was picked up a small number of times. The chain uses TRBV4-2 and TRBJ1-1; D not resolved. From germline, CDR1 is LGHNA and CDR2 YNFKEQ. This CDR3 spans 13 amino acids. V was pared by 0 bases and J by 5 bases, with 7 bases between. CDR3 bases: TGTGCCAGCAGCCAAGATGCGGGGACTGAAGCTTTCTTT. Translated, it gives CASSQDAGTEAFF.

The V gene is TRBV7-9, the J gene TRBJ1-2, with 9 bases identical to TRBD1. V dropped 5 bases and J dropped 8; count of bases not matched to a gene: 9. Germline loops: CDR1 SEHNR, CDR2 FQNEAQ (reference sequence). The CDR3 spans 14 residues. Written as DNA, the CDR3 is TGTGCCAGCAGCCGAATAACAGGGGGCGAGGGCTACACCTTC. This encodes CASSRITGGEGYTF.

The gene calls are TRBV19 and TRBJ2-1; 11 bases align to TRBD1. V lost 4 bases to trimming and J lost 12 bases; unmatched junction nucleotides: 11. Germline V lookup: CDR1 LNHDA, CDR2 SQIVND (reference sequence). The CDR3 sequence is 15 residues long. DNA of the CDR3: TGTGCCAGTAGTAAGGACAGGGGGCGCCGATATACGCAGTTCTTC. This sequence encodes CASSKDRGRRYTQFF.

CDR3 amino acids: CSASWQGATDTQYF. CDR3 DNA sequence: TGCAGTGCTAGTTGGCAGGGGGCCACAGATACGCAGTATTTT. This chain joins TRBV20-1 and TRBJ2-3; 8 bases line up with TRBD1. CDR3 size: 14 residues. Germline loops: CDR1 DFQATT, CDR2 SNEGSKA (reference sequence). V lost 3 bases and J lost 2; bases outside the gene matches: 4.

V gene TRBV7-2 combines with J gene TRBJ1-3; no reliable D call. Per the germline V gene, CDR1 is SGHTA and CDR2 is FQGNSA. Deletions cut 3 bases from V and 0 bases from J, with 6 bases between. The CDR3 totals 14 residues. The CDR3 DNA reads as TGTGCCAGCAGCTTTGGAATCTCTGGAAACACCATATATTTT. Amino acids: CASSFGISGNTIYF.

The chain uses TRBV5-5 and TRBJ1-5, with 10 positions matching TRBD1. The CDR3 is made up of 15 amino acids. J was trimmed by 4 bases and V by 4 bases; bases with no gene match: 5. Germline lookup yields CDR1 SGHKS and CDR2 YYEKEE (reference sequence). The CDR3 region is CASSPTGGRNQPQHF. CDR3 DNA: TGTGCCAGCAGCCCGACAGGGGGCAGGAATCAGCCCCAGCATTTT.

The J gene is TRBJ2-5, the V gene TRBV27; D gene ambiguous. Germline CDR1 reads MNHEY; CDR2 reads SMNVEV (reference sequence). Deletions cut 4 bases from V and 4 bases from J, with 10 bases between. The CDR3 runs to 13 residues. DNA for the CDR3: TGTGCCAGCAGTTCCTCGGGTGTAGAGACCCAGTACTTC. It codes for CASSSSGVETQYF.